Listed below are T cell receptor beta chains from one sample, sequenced in a study of T cell responses to AZD1222 COVID-19 vaccine. Measured with immunoSEQ multiplex PCR; TCRdb has only the in-frame clones, and not every one. The profile covers 150,000 to 200,000 clones, with roughly 94% appearing a single time and 1% to 1.5% taken by the ten largest. Sequencing was performed on peripheral blood, taken 28 days after the second AZD1222 dose. Receptors originate from an adult who received the AZD1222 COVID-19 vaccine. Both conserved end residues are part of each CDR3. The order of the fields is V gene, D gene, CDR3 length, clone size, J gene, CDR3 DNA, CDR3 protein. The D gene is left open where the match is weak. Clone size, where shown, is once, few, many, or a class for clones that have expanded.

V: TRBV28
D: TRBD1
length: 14
size: .
J: TRBJ1-5
DNA: TGTGCCAGCAGTTTCCGGGACAGACATCAGCCCCAGCATTTT
CDR3: CASSFRDRHQPQHF

V: TRBV19
D: TRBD2
length: 14
size: .
J: TRBJ2-1
DNA: TGTGCCAGTAAAACGGGACTAGCGGTGAATGAGCAGTTCTTC
CDR3: CASKTGLAVNEQFF

V: TRBV7-9
D: TRBD1
length: 15
size: once
J: TRBJ1-2
DNA: TGTGCCAGCAGCAGTGACAGGGGTCCTCTCTATGGCTACACCTTC
CDR3: CASSSDRGPLYGYTF

V: TRBV11-2
D: .
length: 13
size: .
J: TRBJ2-7
DNA: TGTGCCAGCAGCTTAGACAGCTCCTACGAGCAGTACTTC
CDR3: CASSLDSSYEQYF

V: TRBV6-5
D: .
length: 12
size: .
J: TRBJ2-5
DNA: TGTGCCAGCACCGAGGACCAAGAGACCCAGTACTTC
CDR3: CASTEDQETQYF

V: TRBV2
D: .
length: 15
size: .
J: TRBJ2-3
DNA: TGTGCCAGCAGTGAAACGGGGCAAAGCACAGATACGCAGTATTTT
CDR3: CASSETGQSTDTQYF

V: TRBV29-1
D: TRBD2
length: 14
size: .
J: TRBJ2-1
DNA: TGCAGCGTTGATGCTAGCGGTGGGGACGATGAGCAGTTCTTC
CDR3: CSVDASGGDDEQFF

V: TRBV3-1/TRBV3-2
D: .
length: 14
size: once
J: TRBJ1-1
DNA: TGTGCCAGCAGCCAAGTAACAGGAAGGACTGAAGCTTTCTTT
CDR3: CASSQVTGRTEAFF

V: TRBV12-5
D: TRBD2
length: 17
size: .
J: TRBJ2-3
DNA: TGTGCTAGTGGTTTGGTAGGGACTAGCGGGAAAAGAGGTACGCAGTATTTT
CDR3: CASGLVGTSGKRGTQYF

V: TRBV11-2
D: .
length: 18
size: .
J: TRBJ1-3
DNA: TGTGCCAGCAGCTTAGACTCCCTGGGGAGGAACTCTGGAAACACCATATATTTT
CDR3: CASSLDSLGRNSGNTIYF

V: TRBV13
D: .
length: 15
size: .
J: TRBJ2-5
DNA: TGTGCCAGCAGCCCCGGACGGACACATCAAGAGACCCAGTACTTC
CDR3: CASSPGRTHQETQYF

V: TRBV9
D: .
length: 15
size: .
J: TRBJ2-5
DNA: TGTGCCAGCAGCGTAGCTTCCGGGAGAGCCGAGACCCAGTACTTC
CDR3: CASSVASGRAETQYF

V: TRBV6-2/TRBV6-3
D: .
length: 12
size: .
J: TRBJ1-1
DNA: TGTGCCAGCAGTTACAGTCGGACTGAAGCTTTCTTT
CDR3: CASSYSRTEAFF

V: TRBV7-2
D: .
length: 16
size: .
J: TRBJ1-3
DNA: TGTGCCAGCAGTTTACCCCCCGTCGACTCTGGAAACACCATATATTTT
CDR3: CASSLPPVDSGNTIYF

V: TRBV5-6
D: TRBD1
length: 15
size: .
J: TRBJ1-5
DNA: TGTGCCAGCAGCTTGGAAGGGGGCCCCAATCAGCCCCAGCATTTT
CDR3: CASSLEGGPNQPQHF

V: TRBV28
D: TRBD1
length: 13
size: .
J: TRBJ2-1
DNA: TGTGCCAGCAGTTTAAGGACAGGAATTGAGCAGTTCTTC
CDR3: CASSLRTGIEQFF